This T cell receptor (beta chain) was captured by sequencing in a study of T cell responses to AZD1222 COVID-19 vaccine. Clones were sequenced by immunoSEQ multiplex PCR, and TCRdb holds only the in-frame ones, with some missing. This table holds roughly 160,000 clones, 93% found once. In regard to this clone: What it recognizes is unknown.

Study results and limitations: Spike-wide coverage was observed for vaccine-associated CD4 TCRs, with dominant responses at 160-218 and 743-854. Sampling captured repertoires only after the peak T cell response.

The CDR3 extends over 15 amino acids. Germline assignment: CDR1 SEHNR and CDR2 FQNEAQ (reference sequence). Trimming took off 5 bases at V and 6 bases at J, with 19 bases between the two ends. Source: peripheral blood, taken on day 0 of AZD1222 vaccination. The source of this sequence is an adult in good health. The chain employs TRBV7-9 and TRBJ2-5, with D possibly being TRBD1 (6 bases). CDR3 sequence: CASSDRLPGPKTQYF. The DNA of the CDR3 is TGTGCCAGCAGCGACAGGTTGCCAGGGCCCAAGACCCAGTACTTC.